A single sample is the source of the 31 T cell receptor beta chains below, sequenced in a study of regulatory T cells in long-lasting Graves disease. iRepertoire HTBI primers and Arm-PCR of CDR3 regions built TCR beta libraries. TCRdb itself ran the multiplex PCR reads through MiXCR, one entry per CDR3 protein. The table records over 500,000 distinct CDR3 sequences, approximately 15% of them present only once. Documented time point: newly diagnosed GD, antithyroid drugs for less than 3 months. PBMC-extracted RNA yielded the TCR library. These data were also reused for a study on T cells in Graves' hyperthyroidism and ophthalmopathy.

Sample: peripheral blood mononuclear cells (PBMCs), taken at new diagnosis, from a patient treated with antithyroid drugs. All receptors derive from a woman in her twenties or thirties with Graves disease.

The rearrangement links TRBV6-1 to TRBJ2-1, with 8 nucleotides matching TRBD1. Germline values: CDR1 MNHNS, CDR2 SASEGT. There are 19 residues in the CDR3. The ends lost 3 bases at V and 9 bases at J; junction bases unmatched: 22. CDR3 sequence: CASSDRDRGSKWWRAEQFF. DNA for the CDR3: TGTGCCAGCAGTGATCGAGACAGGGGATCCAAATGGTGGCGGGCTGAGCAGTTCTTC.

In this sample, this clonotype turned up a few times. The V and J genes are TRBV6-1 and TRBJ1-3; D is undetermined. Germline loops: CDR1 MNHNS, CDR2 SASEGT. CDR3 size: 13 residues. Trimming pared 7 bases from V and 3 bases from J, leaving 10 bases between. DNA of the CDR3: TGTGCCAGCAAGGCAGCCATTGGAAACACCATATATTTT. It specifies CASKAAIGNTIYF.

This clonotype occurred once. This chain links TRBV7-3 with TRBJ2-1, with 10 nucleotides matching TRBD2. There are 16 residues in the CDR3. After removal of 5 bases from V and 6 bases from J, the junction contained 10 bases not matched to a gene. Per the germline V gene, CDR1 is SGHTA and CDR2 is FQGTGA. DNA of the CDR3: TGTGCCAGCAGCCGCCACGTAGCGGGGGGTATCAATGAGCAGTTCTTC. The encoded protein is CASSRHVAGGINEQFF.

J is TRBJ2-7 and V is TRBV11-1, with unresolved D. CDR3 size: 14 residues. In germline, CDR1 is SGHAT, CDR2 FQDESV (reference sequence). Trimming took 6 bases from V and 5 from J, leaving 17 bases between them. The CDR3 sequence: CASRLSEHSHEQYF. CDR3 nucleotide sequence: TGTGCCAGCAGGCTATCGGAGCACAGCCACGAGCAGTACTTC. The variable domain in full, with the rest retrieved from reference TRBV11-1 and TRBJ2-7, is EAEVAQSPRYKITEKSQAVAFWCDPISGHATLYWYRQILGQGPELLVQFQDESVVDDSQLPKDRFSAERLKGVDSTLKIQPAELGDSAMYLCASRLSEHSHEQYFGPGTRLTVT.

This clonotype was counted ten times or more. J is TRBJ2-1 and V is TRBV28, with D possibly called TRBD1 or TRBD2 (5 bases each). Deletions cut 6 bases from V and 4 bases from J, with 7 bases between. Germline CDR1 MDHEN, CDR2 SYDVKM. This CDR3 is 12 amino acids long. The CDR3 loop is CASSWGYNEQFF. CDR3 bases: TGTGCCAGCAGCTGGGGGTACAATGAGCAGTTCTTC.

At least ten counts were recorded for this clonotype. CDR3 amino acids: CASGPDGGVSEQYF. CDR3 nucleotides: TGCGCCAGCGGCCCTGATGGGGGTGTTAGCGAGCAGTACTTC. The rearrangement links TRBV5-1 to TRBJ2-7; D may correspond to TRBD1 or TRBD2 (5 bases each). The CDR3 extends over 14 amino acids. V was pared by 7 bases and J by 6 bases, with 20 bases between. Germline assignment: CDR1 SGHRS and CDR2 YFSETQ.

This clonotype was observed many times. V is TRBV11-2 and J is TRBJ1-6; D is possibly TRBD1 (6 bases). The CDR3 spans 16 residues. Trimming took off 1 base at V and 2 bases at J, with 9 bases between the two ends. The germline V gene has CDR1 SGHAT and CDR2 FQNNGV. DNA for the CDR3: TGTGCCAGCAGCTTAGCGGGGGCAACCTATAATTCACCCCTCCACTTT. Translated, it gives CASSLAGATYNSPLHF. The full variable domain, with the rest looked up from reference TRBV11-2 and TRBJ1-6, is EAGVAQSPRYKIIEKRQSVAFWCNPISGHATLYWYQQILGQGPKLLIQFQNNGVVDDSQLPKDRFSAERLKGVDSTLKIQPAKLEDSAVYLCASSLAGATYNSPLHFGNGTRLTVT.

This clonotype was recorded many times. The chain recombines TRBV20-1 with TRBJ2-7; D remains ambiguous. Germline V gene sequence: CDR1 DFQATT, CDR2 SNEGSKA (reference sequence). This CDR3 is built from 10 residues. Trimming removed 2 bases at V and 5 bases at J, with 4 bases between. Written as DNA, the CDR3 is TGCAGTGCTAGATTCAACGAGCAGTACTTC. Amino acids: CSARFNEQYF.

This clonotype has ten or more counts. V and J are TRBV7-2 and TRBJ2-7; 8 positions agree with TRBD2. There are 16 residues in the CDR3. J gave up 5 bases and V 1 base, and 10 bases lay outside the gene matches. Germline assignment: CDR1 SGHTA and CDR2 FQGNSA. The CDR3 sequence: CASSLDGIAGSDEQYF. In DNA, the CDR3 is TGTGCCAGCAGCTTAGATGGTATAGCGGGATCAGACGAGCAGTACTTC.

This clonotype has at least ten counts. The chain recombines TRBV7-2 with TRBJ2-1; D ambiguous. The V end was cut by 2 bases, the J end by 6 bases, with 17 bases between. This CDR3 has 16 amino acids. Germline V gives CDR1 SGHTA, CDR2 FQGNSA. DNA of the CDR3: TGTGCCAGCAGCTTATTTGCGGCGTTCGTTGGCAATGAGCAGTTCTTC. Protein: CASSLFAAFVGNEQFF.

This clonotype has at least ten counts. The rearrangement joins TRBV28 to TRBJ1-6; a weak D match, TRBD1 (5 bases). With 2 bases removed from V and 5 bases from J, the gap between germline ends came to 13 bases. CDR1 and CDR2 from the germline V gene are MDHEN and SYDVKM. The CDR3 length is 16 residues. The chain's CDR3 is CASSLAHRIHNSPLHF. The CDR3 bases are TGTGCCAGCAGTTTAGCCCACAGGATCCATAATTCACCCCTCCACTTT.

This clonotype was seen only a few times. The gene calls are TRBV4-1 and TRBJ2-7; D remains unclear. V lost 3 bases and J lost 7, with 16 bases in between. In germline, CDR1 is MGHRA, CDR2 YSYEKL. CDR3 length equals 14 residues. Here the CDR3 reads CASSQYGPSREQYF. CDR3 coding DNA: TGCGCCAGCAGCCAGTATGGGCCAAGTCGGGAGCAGTACTTC.

This clonotype was seen a handful of times. The gene calls are TRBV9 and TRBJ2-1; 10 bases align to TRBD2. The CDR3 spans 16 residues. Germline V gene data show CDR1 as SGDLS and CDR2 as YYNGEE. The junction had 14 bases not matched to a gene; V was cut back by 5 bases and J by 9 bases. The CDR3 sequence: CASRRLWEREGLEQFF. The CDR3 DNA is TGTGCCAGCAGGAGGTTGTGGGAGCGGGAGGGCCTTGAGCAGTTCTTC.

This clonotype was observed many times. In DNA form, the CDR3 reads TGTGCCAGCACAGTAAACACCGGGGAGCTGTTTTTT. Protein: CASTVNTGELFF. The chain combines TRBV28 with TRBJ2-2; D gene uncertain. CDR1 and CDR2 (germline): MDHEN, SYDVKM. Between the trimmed V and J ends, which lost 7 bases and 2 bases, there was a span of 5 bases. This CDR3 has 12 residues. The full variable domain, with the rest looked up from reference TRBV28 and TRBJ2-2, is DVKVTQSSRYLVKRTGEKVFLECVQDMDHENMFWYRQDPGLGLRLIYFSYDVKMKEKGDIPEGYSVSREKKERFSLILESASTNQTSMYLCASTVNTGELFFGEGSRLTVL.

This clonotype was seen a handful of times. The chain is built from TRBV20-1 and TRBJ2-2, with D hard to call. Germline CDR1 DFQATT, CDR2 SNEGSKA (reference sequence). The ends were cut back, 5 bases at V and 3 bases at J, with 13 bases in the middle. The length of the CDR3 is 14 residues. DNA of the CDR3: TGCAGTGCTGCGAGCGAGGACCACACCGGGGAGCTGTTTTTT. This encodes CSAASEDHTGELFF.

This clonotype was seen ten or more times. This chain uses TRBV11-2 with TRBJ2-3; 7 bases are a match to TRBD2. V was clipped by 2 bases and J by 6 bases; unmatched bases: 2. Germline CDR1 is SGHAT and CDR2 is FQNNGV. CDR3 length: 13 amino acids. Here the CDR3 DNA reads TGTGCCAGCAGCTTACAGCGGGGTGATACGCAGTATTTT. It is translated as CASSLQRGDTQYF. Complete variable domain (other parts from reference TRBV11-2 and TRBJ2-3): EAGVAQSPRYKIIEKRQSVAFWCNPISGHATLYWYQQILGQGPKLLIQFQNNGVVDDSQLPKDRFSAERLKGVDSTLKIQPAKLEDSAVYLCASSLQRGDTQYFGPGTRLTVL.

The chain recombines TRBV2 with TRBJ1-1; D uncertain. The CDR3 extends over 11 amino acids. The germline V gene encodes CDR1 SNHLY and CDR2 FYNNEI. V gave up 7 bases and J gave up 13 bases, with 16 bases separating them. The CDR3 DNA is TGTGCCAGCAAGGTCAGACAAGCGGATTTCTTT. This sequence encodes CASKVRQADFF.

This clonotype was counted between two and nine times. This CDR3 is CASSPTFLNTEAFF. DNA of the CDR3: TGTGCCAGCTCACCAACGTTCTTAAACACTGAAGCTTTCTTT. The chain joins TRBV18 to TRBJ1-1; D unresolved. Trimming stripped 2 bases from V and 2 bases from J, with 9 bases between. The germline V gene encodes CDR1 KGHSH and CDR2 LQKENI. This CDR3 is built from 14 residues.

This chain connects TRBV5-1 to TRBJ2-2, with no clear D. The germline V and J ends were trimmed by 0 bases and 1 base, with 7 bases remaining between them. From germline, CDR1 is SGHRS and CDR2 YFSETQ. The CDR3 is 15 amino acids. CDR3 protein: CASSLASQNTGELFF. The CDR3 coding sequence is TGCGCCAGCAGCTTGGCCAGTCAGAACACCGGGGAGCTGTTTTTT.

Worth noting for this clonotype: A read error may produce the germline difference seen at one junction end. V and J are TRBV28 and TRBJ1-5; no clear D gene. Germline CDR1 is MDHEN and CDR2 is SYDVKM. The CDR3 consists of 14 residues. CDR3 nucleotides: TGTGCCAGCAGTTTCCTGGGGAGCAATCAGCCCCAGCTTTTT. Protein: CASSFLGSNQPQLF.

This clonotype was detected ten times or more. V usage is TRBV20-1 and J usage is TRBJ2-4; D is unresolved. The V and J ends lost 6 bases and 8 bases respectively, with 8 bases between them. Germline CDR1 and CDR2: DFQATT and SNEGSKA (reference sequence). This CDR3 contains 10 residues. In nucleotides, the CDR3 is TGCAGTGCCGGCGGCGACATTCAGTACTTC. It is translated as CSAGGDIQYF.

This clonotype was counted many times. The chain couples TRBV27 to TRBJ2-5; 8 nucleotides match TRBD2. The CDR3 extends over 15 amino acids. Germline lookup yields CDR1 MNHEY and CDR2 SMNVEV (reference sequence). V trimming: 5 bases; J trimming: 5 bases; junction bases outside the gene matches: 10. The CDR3 DNA reads TGTGCCAGCAGTCCACTAGCGGTCGGGAGGGAGACCCAGTACTTC. Translating gives CASSPLAVGRETQYF.

V is TRBV7-8 and J is TRBJ2-3, with D unclear. The V end was cut by 4 bases, the J end by 0 bases, with 11 bases between. The CDR3 is 15 amino acids. Germline CDR1 is SGHVS and CDR2 is FQNEAQ. The CDR3 coding sequence is TGTGCCAGCAGCTATTACGCGGATAGCACAGATACGCAGTATTTT. Amino acid sequence: CASSYYADSTDTQYF.

The chain employs TRBV30 and TRBJ2-4; D is unclear. Looked up from germline, CDR1 is GTSNPN and CDR2 is SVGIG (reference sequence). The CDR3 has 14 amino acids. V lost 0 bases to trimming and J lost 5 bases, with 11 bases between them. The CDR3 sequence is CAWSVGSPENIQYF. The CDR3 DNA sequence: TGTGCCTGGAGTGTAGGCAGCCCGGAAAACATTCAGTACTTC.

This clonotype has ten or more counts. The V gene is TRBV6-2 or TRBV6-3, the J gene TRBJ1-5; D ambiguous. With 4 bases removed from V and 6 bases from J, the gap between germline ends came to 13 bases. The CDR3 has 14 amino acids. Germline CDR1 MNHEY, CDR2 SVGEGT. CDR3 in amino acids: CASSSPLDTQPQHF. CDR3 coding DNA: TGTGCCAGCAGTTCCCCGTTAGACACTCAGCCCCAGCATTTT.

This chain connects TRBV14 to TRBJ1-1; D uncertain. Germline V lookup: CDR1 SGHDN, CDR2 FVKESK. V was cut by 3 bases and J by 4 bases, with 15 bases left in between. The CDR3 spans 15 residues. CDR3 loop: CASSHWTVGSTEAFF. Written as DNA, the CDR3 is TGTGCCAGCAGCCACTGGACGGTGGGGTCCACTGAAGCTTTCTTT.

Turning to this clonotype: With a much larger clone just one base away, this may be a read error. The CDR3 DNA is TGCAGCGTGCCCCAGGGGGGGCTGACTGAAGCTCTCTTT. It translates to CSVPQGGLTEALF. This chain joins TRBV29-1 and TRBJ1-1; 7 positions agree with TRBD1. Germline V gene data show CDR1 as SQVTM and CDR2 as ANQGSEA. This CDR3 region has 13 residues. Variable domain in full (rest from reference TRBV29-1 and TRBJ1-1): SAVISQKPSRDICQRGTSLTIQCQVDSQVTMMFWYRQQPGQSLTLIATANQGSEATYESGFVIDKFPISRPNLTFSTLTVSNMSPEDSSIYLCSVPQGGLTEALFGQGTRLTVV.

This clonotype was counted ten times or more. The J gene is TRBJ2-1, the V gene TRBV28; 7 bases are a match to TRBD1. CDR1 and CDR2 (germline): MDHEN, SYDVKM. V dropped 8 bases and J dropped 6; count of bases not matched to a gene: 10. The CDR3 loop spans 14 amino acids. The CDR3, as DNA: TGTGCCAGCTTAGGGGACAGAAATTTCAATGAGCAGTTCTTC. This translates into CASLGDRNFNEQFF.

The CDR3 region is CASSLAGGQYNEQFF. CDR3 DNA: TGTGCCAGCAGCTTGGCCGGGGGTCAATACAATGAGCAGTTCTTC. The chain uses TRBV5-4 and TRBJ2-1; possible D gene TRBD2, 6 bases. The CDR3 runs to 15 residues. Trimming took 0 bases from V and 4 from J, leaving 11 bases between them. Germline V gene sequence: CDR1 SGHNT, CDR2 YYREEE (reference sequence).

The chain uses TRBV19 and TRBJ2-5; 8 bases map to TRBD2. J was trimmed by 4 bases and V by 3 bases; bases with no gene match: 7. The CDR3 loop spans 15 amino acids. Looked up from germline, CDR1 is LNHDA and CDR2 is SQIVND (reference sequence). The CDR3 sequence: CASSIVSGGPETQYF. The CDR3 nucleotides are TGTGCCAGTAGTATCGTTTCGGGAGGGCCAGAGACCCAGTACTTC.

This clonotype turned up a few times. V usage is TRBV3-1 and J usage is TRBJ2-1; tentatively, D is TRBD1 (5 bases). This CDR3 is built from 13 residues. The V end lost 2 bases, the J end lost 9 bases, and 11 bases lay between the germline ends. Germline assignment: CDR1 LGHDT and CDR2 YNNKEL (reference sequence). CDR3 DNA: TGTGCCAGCAGCCAACAGGGTGTGGGTGAGCAGTTCTTC. Amino acid sequence: CASSQQGVGEQFF.